Below are 5 T cell receptor beta chains sequenced from a single sample in a study of blood T cell repertoires in COVID-19. The protocol was immunoSEQ multiplex PCR, while the TCRdb copy is restricted to in-frame clones and leaves out a portion. The sample lists around 100,000 clones; around 88% were seen once. Sequenced: peripheral blood. The receptors originated from a human donor in a cohort sampled during active COVID-19.

This rearrangement joins TRBV4-2 to TRBJ1-5; D is unclear. CDR1 is LGHNA, CDR2 YNFKEQ, per germline. The germline V and J ends were trimmed by 2 bases and 7 bases, with 18 bases remaining between them. The CDR3 length is 16 residues. In DNA form, the CDR3 reads TGTGCCAGCAGCCAACAAGGACCGGCGGCGGGCCAGCCCCAGCATTTT. Its translation is CASSQQGPAAGQPQHF.

The chain joins TRBV5-1 to TRBJ1-3; D perhaps matches TRBD1 (5 bases). Trimming shortened V by 4 bases and J by 3 bases, and 14 bases separated the two germline ends. The CDR3 totals 15 residues. Germline V gives CDR1 SGHRS, CDR2 YFSETQ. Written as DNA, the CDR3 is TGCGCCAGCAGCCCCCTCTCGACAGTTGGAAACACCATATATTTT. Translating gives CASSPLSTVGNTIYF.

The chain links TRBV5-1 to TRBJ2-5, with 10 bases fitting TRBD1. The length of the CDR3 is 15 residues. Trimming took 4 bases from V and 5 from J; bases not matched to a gene: 8. Germline values: CDR1 SGHRS, CDR2 YFSETQ. The CDR3 reads CASSAGDRGSETQYF. For the CDR3, the DNA is TGCGCCAGCAGCGCGGGGGACAGGGGTTCGGAGACCCAGTACTTC. The entire variable domain, with the rest obtained from reference TRBV5-1 and TRBJ2-5, is as follows: KAGVTQTPRYLIKTRGQQVTLSCSPISGHRSVSWYQQTPGQGLQFLFEYFSETQRNKGNFPGRFSGRQFSNSRSEMNVSTLELGDSALYLCASSAGDRGSETQYFGPGTRLLVL.

This clone has just a few counts. This chain uses TRBV7-2 with TRBJ2-3; 8 bases fit TRBD2. The CDR3 contains 15 residues. In germline, CDR1 is SGHTA, CDR2 FQGNSA. With 5 bases clipped from V and 2 bases from J, the junction kept 6 bases outside the gene matches. Written as DNA, the CDR3 is TGTGCCAGCAGCCTAGGACTAGCCCCCACAGATACGCAGTATTTT. Protein product: CASSLGLAPTDTQYF.

This rearrangement joins TRBV6-5 to TRBJ1-5; 7 nucleotides line up with TRBD1. Germline V CDR1 and CDR2: MNHEY, SVGAGI. The V and J ends lost 2 bases and 4 bases, in that order; junction bases with no gene match: 2. The CDR3 runs to 14 residues. The CDR3 nucleotides are TGTGCCAGCAGTTACCGGGACAGTAATCAGCCCCAGCATTTT. It yields the protein CASSYRDSNQPQHF.